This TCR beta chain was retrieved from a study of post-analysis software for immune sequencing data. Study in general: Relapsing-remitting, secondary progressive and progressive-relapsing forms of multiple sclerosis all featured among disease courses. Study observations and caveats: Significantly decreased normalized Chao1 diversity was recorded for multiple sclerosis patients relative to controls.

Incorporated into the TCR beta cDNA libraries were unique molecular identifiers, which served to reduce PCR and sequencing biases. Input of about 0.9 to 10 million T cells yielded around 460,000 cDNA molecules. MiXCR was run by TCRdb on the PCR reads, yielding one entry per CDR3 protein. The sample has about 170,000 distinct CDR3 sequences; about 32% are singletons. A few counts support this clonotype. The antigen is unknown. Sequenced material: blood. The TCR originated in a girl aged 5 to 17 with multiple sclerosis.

The DNA of the CDR3 is TGCAGCGTTGGGGCGGCGACTGAAGCTTTCTTT. Amino acid sequence: CSVGAATEAFF. J is TRBJ1-1 and V is TRBV29-1; D ambiguous. The ends were cut back, 4 bases at V and 5 bases at J, with 8 bases in the middle. Germline V gene lookup returns CDR1 SQVTM and CDR2 ANQGSEA. The CDR3 contains 11 residues. Full variable domain (remainder filled in from reference TRBV29-1 and TRBJ1-1): SAVISQKPSRDICQRGTSLTIQCQVDSQVTMMFWYRQQPGQSLTLIATANQGSEATYESGFVIDKFPISRPNLTFSTLTVSNMSPEDSSIYLCSVGAATEAFFGQGTRLTVV.